Following are 20 T cell receptor beta chains from one sample sequenced in a study of blood T cell repertoires in COVID-19. Method: immunoSEQ multiplex PCR; TCRdb's copy keeps in-frame clones and lacks some. Here the sample spans 200,000 to 250,000 clones, about 85% being singletons. The sample taken for sequencing was peripheral blood. The receptors were gathered from a woman in her sixties or seventies who had recovered from COVID-19.

The V and J genes are TRBV25-1 and TRBJ2-7; 10 bases agree with TRBD1. There are 15 residues in the CDR3. Germline CDR1 reads MGHDK; CDR2 reads SYGVNS. V gave up 5 bases and J gave up 6 bases; unmatched junction bases: 10. The CDR3 DNA reads TGTGCCAGCAGTCATACCGGGACAGGGGATAGCGAGCAGTACTTC. It specifies CASSHTGTGDSEQYF.

The rearrangement uses TRBV28 and TRBJ2-1; tentatively, D is TRBD2 (6 bases). The germline V gene encodes CDR1 MDHEN and CDR2 SYDVKM. Trimming removed 2 bases from V and 0 bases from J, with 14 bases in between. This CDR3 is built from 17 residues. The CDR3 region has the DNA TGTGCCAGCAGTTTACCTGGGACTCGGAGCTCCTACAATGAGCAGTTCTTC. Translation: CASSLPGTRSSYNEQFF.

J is TRBJ2-7 and V is TRBV13; 11 nucleotides line up with TRBD2. From germline, CDR1 is PRHDT and CDR2 FYEKMQ (reference sequence). V gave up 5 bases and J gave up 3 bases; unmatched junction bases: 3. The length of the CDR3 is 14 residues. The CDR3 spells CASSGGTSGYEQYF. The CDR3 DNA is TGTGCCAGCAGCGGGGGGACTAGCGGCTACGAGCAGTACTTC.

This clone was seen only once. The chain is built from TRBV7-2 and TRBJ2-2; 7 nucleotides align to TRBD1. Germline V gene lookup returns CDR1 SGHTA and CDR2 FQGNSA. The CDR3 consists of 16 residues. The junction had 12 bases not matched to a gene; V was cut back by 7 bases and J by 4 bases. The CDR3 loop reads CASTPRGHRGTGELFF. The CDR3 nucleotides are TGTGCCAGCACCCCGAGGGGGCATCGTGGCACCGGGGAGCTGTTTTTT.

J is TRBJ2-2 and V is TRBV25-1; possibly TRBD1 for D (6 bases). The CDR3 is made up of 15 amino acids. Germline V gene sequence: CDR1 MGHDK, CDR2 SYGVNS. V was cut by 7 bases and J by 4 bases, with 16 bases left in between. In DNA form, the CDR3 reads TGTGCCAGCACGAGAACCGGGACATTCACCGGGGAGCTGTTTTTT. Protein: CASTRTGTFTGELFF.

The rearrangement uses TRBV3-1 (or the pseudogene TRBV3-2) and TRBJ2-6; 9 bases line up with TRBD1. Per germline, CDR1 LGHDT and CDR2 YNNKEL (reference sequence). The CDR3 spans 16 residues. Losses at the gene ends were 2 bases for V and 2 bases for J; bases not matched to a gene: 1. The CDR3 loop is CASSQRTGAGANVLTF. The CDR3 nucleotides are TGTGCCAGCAGCCAAAGGACAGGGGCTGGGGCCAACGTCCTGACTTTC.

The rearrangement links TRBV11-2 to TRBJ1-3; D remains unclear. The CDR3 runs 18 residues. The germline V gene has CDR1 SGHAT and CDR2 FQNNGV. V was clipped by 4 bases and J by 0 bases, with 19 bases between them. The CDR3 here is CASSWRARAETSGNTIYF. The CDR3 nucleotides are TGTGCCAGCAGCTGGAGGGCCCGCGCCGAAACCTCTGGAAACACCATATATTTT. The full variable domain, its missing parts supplied by reference TRBV11-2 and TRBJ1-3, is EAGVAQSPRYKIIEKRQSVAFWCNPISGHATLYWYQQILGQGPKLLIQFQNNGVVDDSQLPKDRFSAERLKGVDSTLKIQPAKLEDSAVYLCASSWRARAETSGNTIYFGEGSWLTVV.

The chain uses TRBV18 and TRBJ1-1; the match to TRBD1 covers 7 bases. V dropped 3 bases and J dropped 2; count of bases not matched to a gene: 6. This CDR3 has 15 amino acids. Germline CDR1 reads KGHSH; CDR2 reads LQKENI. Here the CDR3 DNA reads TGTGCCAGCTCACCGGTAGGACAGGCCAACACTGAAGCTTTCTTT. It codes for CASSPVGQANTEAFF.

The chain's CDR3 is CASSRAGGTSSYEQYF. In DNA, the CDR3 is TGTGCCAGCTCACGGGCGGGAGGAACTAGCTCCTACGAGCAGTACTTC. The V and J genes are TRBV18 and TRBJ2-7, with TRBD2 identical over 8 bases. The CDR3 runs 16 residues. V trimming: 4 bases; J trimming: 0 bases; junction bases outside the gene matches: 8. Germline CDR1 and CDR2: KGHSH and LQKENI. Full variable domain (remainder filled in from reference TRBV18 and TRBJ2-7): NAGVMQNPRHLVRRRGQEARLRCSPMKGHSHVYWYRQLPEEGLKFMVYLQKENIIDESGMPKERFSAEFPKEGPSILRIQQVVRGDSAAYFCASSRAGGTSSYEQYFGPGTRLTVT.

This clone was seen once. This rearrangement joins TRBV27 to TRBJ1-2; 8 bases fit TRBD1. V was clipped by 7 bases and J by 6 bases; unmatched bases: 4. Per germline, CDR1 MNHEY and CDR2 SMNVEV (reference sequence). The CDR3 has 12 residues. As DNA, the CDR3 is TGTGCCAGCAAGACAGGGGCGAATGGCTACACCTTC. This sequence encodes CASKTGANGYTF.

J is TRBJ2-1 and V is TRBV5-1; D remains ambiguous. Germline assignment: CDR1 SGHRS and CDR2 YFSETQ. Trimming shortened V by 1 base and J by 8 bases, and 7 bases separated the two germline ends. This CDR3 has 12 residues. The CDR3 here is CASSLSVDEQFF. The CDR3 DNA reads as TGCGCCAGCAGCTTGTCGGTCGATGAGCAGTTCTTC.

The chain links TRBV2 to TRBJ1-2; TRBD1 might be the D (5 bases). Trimming stripped 1 base from V and 4 bases from J, with 10 bases between. The germline V gene encodes CDR1 SNHLY and CDR2 FYNNEI. The CDR3 length is 14 residues. Written as DNA, the CDR3 is TGTGCCAGCAGTGAAGTGCAGGGAATCTATGGCTACACCTTC. Its translation is CASSEVQGIYGYTF.

The CDR3 nucleotides are TGTGCCAGCAGCTTCGGACAGGGTACGATGAATACGCAGTATTTT. Its protein is CASSFGQGTMNTQYF. The chain recombines TRBV7-2 with TRBJ2-3; 8 bases are a match to TRBD1. This CDR3 is built from 15 residues. The J segment lost 7 bases and the V segment lost 3 bases, leaving 9 bases of the junction unmatched. CDR1 and CDR2 from the germline V gene are SGHTA and FQGNSA.

The chain recombines TRBV19 with TRBJ2-5; D possibly corresponds to TRBD1 (6 bases). Trimming stripped 4 bases from V and 0 bases from J, with 12 bases between. This CDR3 has 15 residues. The germline V gene has CDR1 LNHDA and CDR2 SQIVND (reference sequence). The CDR3 sequence: CASSTGTHNQETQYF. CDR3 sequence (DNA): TGTGCCAGTAGTACCGGGACACACAACCAAGAGACCCAGTACTTC.

Here the CDR3 DNA reads TGTGCCAGTAGTATATCCGGGGAATTCTACGAGCAGTACTTC. Protein: CASSISGEFYEQYF. The chain couples TRBV19 to TRBJ2-7, with D maybe TRBD2 (5 bases). The V and J ends lost 2 bases and 3 bases respectively, with 11 bases between them. Per germline, CDR1 LNHDA and CDR2 SQIVND (reference sequence). CDR3 length: 14 amino acids.

The chain links TRBV9 to TRBJ2-3, with 8 bases identical to TRBD2. The CDR3 has 15 residues. CDR1 and CDR2 from the germline V gene are SGDLS and YYNGEE. Trimming took 2 bases from V and 3 from J; bases not matched to a gene: 5. CDR3 DNA sequence: TGTGCCAGCAGCGTGGTCGCTAGCGGGACAGATACGCAGTATTTT. Encoded protein: CASSVVASGTDTQYF.

This clone was counted once. V usage is TRBV6-6 and J usage is TRBJ2-7; D is perhaps TRBD2 (5 bases). CDR3 length: 13 amino acids. Trimming stripped 6 bases from V and 2 bases from J, with 11 bases between. CDR1 is MNHNY, CDR2 SVGAGI, per germline (reference sequence). The CDR3 DNA reads TGTGCCAGCAGCCCATCCGGGACCTACGAGCAGTACTTC. Protein product: CASSPSGTYEQYF.

The genes are TRBV27 and TRBJ2-7; 12 bases line up with TRBD1. Germline V CDR1 and CDR2: MNHEY, SMNVEV (reference sequence). The V and J ends lost 5 bases and 5 bases, in that order; junction bases with no gene match: 4. The CDR3 contains 14 residues. Here the CDR3 reads CASSPGTGGHEQYF. CDR3 nucleotides: TGTGCCAGCAGTCCGGGGACAGGGGGCCACGAGCAGTACTTC.

The J gene is TRBJ1-1, the V gene TRBV5-5; 7 positions match TRBD1. Per germline, CDR1 SGHKS and CDR2 YYEKEE (reference sequence). V lost 4 bases, J lost 0 bases, and 3 bases stayed unmatched. CDR3 length: 14 residues. CDR3 in DNA: TGTGCCAGCAGCATTGACAGGGTGAACACTGAAGCTTTCTTT. Translated, it gives CASSIDRVNTEAFF.

The J gene is TRBJ1-2, the V gene TRBV7-3; 10 bases line up with TRBD1. The CDR3 is 17 residues long. After removal of 3 bases from V and 5 bases from J, the junction contained 12 bases not matched to a gene. Germline V gives CDR1 SGHTA, CDR2 FQGTGA. The CDR3 loop is CASSLNPGQGSTYGYTF. The CDR3 DNA sequence: TGTGCCAGCAGCTTGAACCCGGGACAGGGGTCCACATATGGCTACACCTTC.